What follows are 32 T cell receptor beta chains derived from one specimen sequenced in a study of T-cell memory formation after mild COVID-19. TCRdb called the 5' RACE reads again in MiXCR, with one record for every CDR3 protein. The table lists under 250,000 distinct CDR3 sequences, approximately 30% of them singletons. Sequenced input: PBMCs or a T cell subset sorted from them (not recorded which). The receptors originated from an adult woman who had mild COVID-19 (a few samples of this study predate the infection). Cell type and time point are not known.

The sample holds a few counts of this clonotype. V is TRBV20-1 and J is TRBJ2-1, with D perhaps assigned TRBD1 or TRBD2 (5 bases each). Trimming shortened V by 3 bases and J by 0 bases, and 15 bases separated the two germline ends. This CDR3 has 16 residues. Germline-derived CDR1 and CDR2 are DFQATT and SNEGSKA (reference sequence). The CDR3 loop is CSASHLRDASYNEQFF. The CDR3 DNA reads TGCAGTGCTAGCCACCTCCGGGACGCCTCCTACAATGAGCAGTTCTTC.

The sample holds a few counts of this clonotype. The CDR3 sequence: CASSPRLAVYEQYF. The CDR3, as DNA: TGTGCCAGCAGCCCTAGACTAGCGGTCTACGAGCAGTACTTC. The chain has TRBV9 and TRBJ2-7, with 9 bases aligning to TRBD2. V shed 4 bases, J shed 3 bases, and the junction held 5 bases outside the gene matches. Germline loops: CDR1 SGDLS, CDR2 YYNGEE. CDR3 size: 14 residues.

V is TRBV29-1 and J is TRBJ1-1; perhaps TRBD1 as D (5 bases). The CDR3 is 13 residues long. The germline CDR1 and CDR2 sequences are SQVTM and ANQGSEA. V was cut by 7 bases and J by 6 bases, with 18 bases left in between. CDR3 loop: CSAWANRQPEAFF. The CDR3, as DNA: TGCAGCGCCTGGGCCAATAGACAGCCTGAAGCTTTCTTT. Combining the CDR3 with reference TRBV29-1 and TRBJ1-1 gives the whole variable domain SAVISQKPSRDICQRGTSLTIQCQVDSQVTMMFWYRQQPGQSLTLIATANQGSEATYESGFVIDKFPISRPNLTFSTLTVSNMSPEDSSIYLCSAWANRQPEAFFGQGTRLTVV.

J is TRBJ2-2 and V is TRBV1; TRBD2 reflects the table's D call only, with no check against the DNA. TRBV1 is deemed a pseudogene. This CDR3 spans 16 amino acids. This CDR3 reads CTSSQGVGPNTGELFF. Here the CDR3 DNA reads TGCACCAGCAGCCAAGGCGTAGGGCCGAACACCGGGGAGCTGTTTTTT.

This clonotype was picked up a small number of times. This chain connects TRBV12-3 or TRBV12-4 to TRBJ2-3, with TRBD2 matching over 9 bases. V shed 2 bases, J shed 2 bases, and the junction held 2 bases outside the gene matches. This CDR3 comprises 15 residues. CDR3 in amino acids: CASSLLAGITDTQYF. In DNA, the CDR3 is TGTGCCAGCAGTTTACTAGCGGGGATCACAGATACGCAGTATTTT.

The chain couples TRBV6-6 to TRBJ2-1; 9 positions match TRBD1. The V and J ends lost 7 bases and 12 bases, in that order; junction bases with no gene match: 13. Germline values: CDR1 MNHNY, CDR2 SVGAGI (reference sequence). This CDR3 region has 14 residues. The CDR3 region has the DNA TGTGCCAGCATGAGGGACAGGGTAGAATCTGGGCAGTTCTTC. Protein sequence: CASMRDRVESGQFF.

V usage is TRBV4-2 and J usage is TRBJ2-5, with D hard to call. The CDR3 is 13 residues long. Deletions cut 0 bases from V and 4 bases from J, with 6 bases between. Looked up from germline, CDR1 is LGHNA and CDR2 is YNFKEQ. This CDR3 reads CASSQDRIETQYF. CDR3 in DNA: TGTGCCAGCAGCCAAGATCGGATAGAGACCCAGTACTTC.

This clonotype has a handful of counts. The gene calls are TRBV12-3 or TRBV12-4 and TRBJ1-2, with 8 positions matching TRBD1. The CDR3 has 14 amino acids. V shed 5 bases and J 4 bases; nucleotides not matched to a gene: 6. The CDR3 DNA sequence: TGTGCCAGCAGTGCTGGACAGGGTGGCTATGGCTACACCTTC. This encodes CASSAGQGGYGYTF.

This clonotype was seen more than once but under ten times. V gene TRBV29-1 combines with J gene TRBJ2-7; unclear D gene. In germline, CDR1 is SQVTM, CDR2 ANQGSEA. The CDR3 loop spans 12 amino acids. The V end was cut by 4 bases, the J end by 2 bases, with 9 bases between. This CDR3 is CSVAKSTYEQYF. Written as DNA, the CDR3 is TGCAGCGTTGCCAAATCCACCTACGAGCAGTACTTC.

The V gene is TRBV10-3, the J gene TRBJ2-1; no firm D call. V lost 3 bases to trimming and J lost 5 bases, with 11 bases between them. The CDR3 is 14 amino acids. The germline V gene has CDR1 ENHRY and CDR2 SYGVKD. Here the CDR3 DNA reads TGTGCCATCAGTGAACAGTCGGGCCACAATGAGCAGTTCTTC. Residues: CAISEQSGHNEQFF.

This clonotype was observed a few times. CDR3 sequence: CASSTRDRGGQPQHF. CDR3 nucleotides: TGTGCCAGCAGTACGCGGGACAGGGGGGGTCAGCCCCAGCATTTT. The chain has TRBV27 and TRBJ1-5; TRBD1 aligns across 11 bases. The CDR3 is made up of 15 amino acids. V lost 5 bases, J lost 6 bases, and 6 bases stayed unmatched. Looked up from germline, CDR1 is MNHEY and CDR2 is SMNVEV (reference sequence).

The V and J genes are TRBV5-1 and TRBJ1-4; 7 nucleotides align to TRBD1. Trimming cost V 0 bases and J 6 bases; bases outside gene matches: 5. CDR3 length: 15 residues. Germline lookup yields CDR1 SGHRS and CDR2 YFSETQ. CDR3 in amino acids: CASSLEGAGDEKLFF. CDR3 coding DNA: TGCGCCAGCAGCTTGGAGGGGGCAGGGGATGAAAAACTGTTTTTT.

In this sample, this clonotype turned up a few times. The chain has TRBV20-1 and TRBJ1-5, with D possibly being TRBD1 (5 bases). Germline V gene data show CDR1 as DFQATT and CDR2 as SNEGSKA (reference sequence). V was clipped by 3 bases and J by 1 base, with 13 bases between them. The CDR3 totals 15 residues. CDR3: CSASPFRDSNQPQHF. CDR3 coding DNA: TGCAGTGCTAGCCCCTTCCGGGACAGCAATCAGCCCCAGCATTTT.

The table lists this clonotype with a few counts. The rearrangement links TRBV11-3 to TRBJ2-1, with D perhaps TRBD2 (5 bases). Trimming removed 5 bases at V and 2 bases at J, with 19 bases between. Germline V gene lookup returns CDR1 SGHNT and CDR2 YENEEA. This CDR3 region has 17 residues. Here the CDR3 reads CASSARKLATPYNEQFF. CDR3 bases: TGTGCCAGCAGCGCACGAAAGCTAGCTACTCCCTACAATGAGCAGTTCTTC.

The gene calls are TRBV3-1 and TRBJ2-5, with D perhaps given as TRBD1 or TRBD2 (5 bases each). This CDR3 has 20 amino acids. Germline lookup yields CDR1 LGHDT and CDR2 YNNKEL (reference sequence). V lost 6 bases to trimming and J lost 7 bases, with 36 bases between them. CDR3 coding DNA: TGTGCCAGCAGTCATGGGAATAGCAGGGCGAGAGGAGGTCCCCACGGGACCCAGTACTTC. Its translation is CASSHGNSRARGGPHGTQYF.

This clonotype has more than one count but fewer than ten. The chain combines TRBV3-1 with TRBJ2-3; no clear D. The CDR3 consists of 12 residues. The ends were cut back, 3 bases at V and 5 bases at J, with 6 bases in the middle. The germline gives CDR1 LGHDT, CDR2 YNNKEL (reference sequence). CDR3 region: CASSQLGDTQYF. CDR3 sequence (DNA): TGTGCCAGCAGCCAGCTCGGAGATACGCAGTATTTT.

This clonotype has a handful of counts. V usage is TRBV7-9 and J usage is TRBJ2-3; TRBD2 is a possible D gene (6 bases). CDR3 length: 17 residues. The germline V gene encodes CDR1 SEHNR and CDR2 FQNEAQ (reference sequence). V gave up 5 bases and J gave up 5 bases, with 23 bases separating them. CDR3 loop: CASSASFVGRAGDTQYF. For the CDR3, the DNA is TGTGCCAGCAGCGCCTCTTTCGTGGGGAGAGCGGGAGATACGCAGTATTTT.

The chain has TRBV9 and TRBJ2-1; 10 positions match TRBD2. Germline CDR1 reads SGDLS; CDR2 reads YYNGEE. The CDR3 is made up of 15 amino acids. V was pared by 1 base and J by 2 bases, with 0 bases of the junction left unmatched. CDR3 DNA: TGTGCCAGCAGCGTAACTAGCGGGACCTACAATGAGCAGTTCTTC. It translates to CASSVTSGTYNEQFF.

This sequence joins TRBV5-1 and TRBJ2-3, with D tentatively TRBD2 (5 bases). The CDR3 is 16 residues long. The V end was cut by 0 bases, the J end by 0 bases, with 11 bases between. In germline, CDR1 is SGHRS, CDR2 YFSETQ. In DNA form, the CDR3 reads TGCGCCAGCAGCTTGGCCATAGCGACTAGCACAGATACGCAGTATTTT. Encoded protein: CASSLAIATSTDTQYF.

In this sample, this clonotype turned up a few times. This sequence joins TRBV12-3 or TRBV12-4 and TRBJ2-7, with unresolved D. This CDR3 is built from 16 residues. The V and J ends lost 6 bases and 0 bases respectively, with 18 bases between them. The CDR3 region has the DNA TGTGCCAGCAGCTTAAAACGGCCTCCCGACTCCTACGAGCAGTACTTC. Protein product: CASSLKRPPDSYEQYF.

This clonotype showed up just a few times. The CDR3 nucleotides are TGCAGTGCTAGAGATCTCAGAATAGCGGGATTCTCCTACAATGAGCAGTTCTTC. This sequence encodes CSARDLRIAGFSYNEQFF. This chain uses TRBV20-1 with TRBJ2-1, with 8 bases that match TRBD2. Germline values: CDR1 DFQATT, CDR2 SNEGSKA (reference sequence). The V and J ends lost 0 bases and 0 bases, in that order; junction bases with no gene match: 10. The CDR3 sequence is 18 residues long.

This chain joins TRBV29-1 and TRBJ2-2, with D unresolved. The CDR3 sequence is 14 residues long. V lost 7 bases and J 0 bases, leaving 12 bases between the germline ends. Germline CDR1 is SQVTM and CDR2 is ANQGSEA. The CDR3 bases are TGCAGCGCCTCCCTGACGACGAACACCGGGGAGCTGTTTTTT. It translates to CSASLTTNTGELFF.

This clonotype was detected a few times. This chain uses TRBV12-3 or TRBV12-4 with TRBJ2-2, with D possibly being TRBD1 or TRBD2 (7 bases each). V gave up 5 bases and J gave up 7 bases, with 17 bases separating them. This CDR3 has 15 residues. CDR3 in amino acids: CASSPQGGVSGELFF. Here the CDR3 DNA reads TGTGCCAGCAGTCCCCAGGGGGGGGTAAGCGGGGAGCTGTTTTTT.

The rearrangement uses TRBV19 and TRBJ2-1, with 13 bases identical to TRBD2. Losses at the gene ends were 4 bases for V and 5 bases for J; bases not matched to a gene: 2. Germline assignment: CDR1 LNHDA and CDR2 SQIVND (reference sequence). The CDR3 has 15 amino acids. CDR3 amino acids: CASSTGTSGNNEQFF. The CDR3 coding sequence is TGTGCCAGTAGTACCGGGACTAGCGGGAACAATGAGCAGTTCTTC.

The CDR3 sequence is CASSEIPTVNTEAFF. DNA of the CDR3: TGTGCCAGCAGCGAAATACCGACGGTGAACACTGAAGCTTTCTTT. The J gene is TRBJ1-1, the V gene TRBV7-9; D unclear. CDR3 length: 15 amino acids. The germline gives CDR1 SEHNR, CDR2 FQNEAQ (reference sequence). V was cut by 5 bases and J by 0 bases, with 13 bases left in between. The full variable domain, its missing parts supplied by reference TRBV7-9 and TRBJ1-1, is DTGVSQNPRHKITKRGQNVTFRCDPISEHNRLYWYRQTLGQGPEFLTYFQNEAQLEKSRLLSDRFSAERPKGSFSTLEIQRTEQGDSAMYLCASSEIPTVNTEAFFGQGTRLTVV.

This rearrangement joins TRBV20-1 to TRBJ1-4; TRBD1 matches 12 bases. J was trimmed by 8 bases and V by 6 bases; bases with no gene match: 10. Germline V gene sequence: CDR1 DFQATT, CDR2 SNEGSKA (reference sequence). CDR3 length: 15 amino acids. CDR3 region: CSAKGDRGQQEKLFF. The CDR3 nucleotides are TGCAGTGCAAAGGGGGACAGGGGGCAGCAGGAAAAACTGTTTTTT.

J is TRBJ2-2 and V is TRBV5-1; 10 nucleotides line up with TRBD2. Germline-derived CDR1 and CDR2 are SGHRS and YFSETQ. The junction had 2 bases not matched to a gene; V was cut back by 7 bases and J by 2 bases. The CDR3 spans 14 residues. The CDR3 DNA follows: TGCGCCAGCTCTAGCGGGAGTAACACCGGGGAGCTGTTTTTT. Translating gives CASSSGSNTGELFF.

The chain carries TRBV5-1 and TRBJ2-1; TRBD1 matches at 9 bases. Trimming took 4 bases from V and 6 from J; bases not matched to a gene: 8. CDR1 is SGHRS and CDR2 is YFSETQ in the germline V gene. This CDR3 has 15 residues. CDR3 sequence reads: CASSPGTGLINEQFF. Written as DNA, the CDR3 is TGCGCCAGCAGCCCCGGGACAGGGTTAATCAATGAGCAGTTCTTC.

The chain links TRBV9 to TRBJ1-1, with a tentative D call TRBD1 (6 bases). V shed 5 bases and J shed 5 bases, with 19 bases lying between them. In germline, CDR1 is SGDLS, CDR2 YYNGEE. There are 15 residues in the CDR3. CDR3 sequence (DNA): TGTGCCAGCAGTCAGAGACAGGCCCCTACAACTGAAGCTTTCTTT. It yields the protein CASSQRQAPTTEAFF.

CDR3 bases: TGCGCCAGCAGCTTGGGTCCCTCCGATAGGGCCGGAAACACCATATATTTT. Amino acids: CASSLGPSDRAGNTIYF. V and J are TRBV5-1 and TRBJ1-3; D not certain. Germline CDR1 reads SGHRS; CDR2 reads YFSETQ. The V gene lost 0 bases and the J gene lost 4 bases, with 17 bases spanning the gap. This CDR3 is 17 amino acids long.

The chain couples TRBV5-1 to TRBJ1-2; D may be TRBD1 (5 bases). V lost 0 bases, J lost 0 bases, and 9 bases lay in between. CDR1 is SGHRS, CDR2 YFSETQ, per germline. This CDR3 is 15 amino acids long. CDR3 coding DNA: TGCGCCAGCAGCTTGGCCGAACAGGCTAACTATGGCTACACCTTC. Translation: CASSLAEQANYGYTF.

The rearrangement uses TRBV24-1 and TRBJ2-3; maybe TRBD1 (6 bases). This CDR3 contains 17 residues. Trimming cost V 3 bases and J 1 base, with 16 bases left between them. CDR1 is KGHDR, CDR2 SFDVKD, per germline. The CDR3 DNA sequence: TGTGCCACCAGTGATCGGGGTGGGGCAGGGGGCACAGATACGCAGTATTTT. Protein sequence: CATSDRGGAGGTDTQYF.